The clone carrying this T cell receptor (beta chain) was found many times. TCRdb called the 5' RACE reads again in MiXCR, with one record for every CDR3 protein. The sample shows 200,000 or so distinct CDR3 sequences, about 18% of them seen only once. The data stem from a study of CD8 T cells in ankylosing spondylitis. The CDR3 is 17 residues long. Trimming cost V 4 bases and J 6 bases, with 26 bases left between them. This receptor was obtained from a male donor aged 10-29 years with ankylosing spondylitis or in good health (not recorded which). V gene TRBV5-7 combines with J gene TRBJ2-7; D unclear. TRBV5-7 is reported as an ORF; its role is uncertain. Sequenced material: blood, either unsorted or a sorted T cell fraction (not recorded which). The DNA of the CDR3 is TGTGCCAGCAGCCTGAAATGCCCCCCAAATGGCGGTCCCGAGCAGTACGTC. It is translated as CASSLKCPPNGGPEQYV.